This is a list of T cell receptor beta chains from one sample in a study of blood T cell repertoires in COVID-19. Data came from immunoSEQ multiplex PCR; TCRdb stores just in-frame clones and leaves some out. The table has about 27,000 clones, approximately 84% seen once; the top ten hold about 42%. The sequenced sample consisted of peripheral blood. Every receptor here comes from a woman of 80 years or more with acute or convalescent COVID-19. CDR3s include the opening cysteine and the closing phenylalanine or tryptophan. The D gene is left open where the match is weak. Clone size is given for some rows only: seen once, a few or many times, or a class if the clone is expanded.

cdr3_aa: CASSGPGQGANEQFF
cdr3_nt: TGTGCCAGCAGTGGACCGGGACAGGGGGCTAATGAGCAGTTCTTC
v_call: TRBV2
clone_size: .
d_call: TRBD1
j_call: TRBJ2-1

cdr3_aa: CASSALRGDSNQPQHF
cdr3_nt: TGTGCCAGTAGTGCCCTCAGGGGTGATAGCAATCAGCCCCAGCATTTT
v_call: TRBV19
clone_size: .
d_call: .
j_call: TRBJ1-5

cdr3_aa: CASSEDRGGEKLFF
cdr3_nt: TGTGCCAGCAGCGAAGACAGGGGTGGCGAAAAACTGTTTTTT
v_call: TRBV7-2
clone_size: .
d_call: TRBD1
j_call: TRBJ1-4

cdr3_aa: CASSQEGTSFTDTQYF
cdr3_nt: TGTGCCAGCAGCCAAGAAGGGACTAGCTTCACAGATACGCAGTATTTT
v_call: TRBV4-2
clone_size: .
d_call: TRBD2
j_call: TRBJ2-3

cdr3_aa: CASSKEGIGGEIYGYTF
cdr3_nt: TGTGCCAGCAGCAAAGAAGGAATTGGGGGGGAAATCTATGGCTACACCTTC
v_call: TRBV21-1
clone_size: .
d_call: .
j_call: TRBJ1-2

cdr3_aa: CASSPDRVLNTEAFF
cdr3_nt: TGTGCCAGCAGTCCGGACAGGGTGTTAAACACTGAAGCTTTCTTT
v_call: TRBV2
clone_size: .
d_call: TRBD1
j_call: TRBJ1-1

cdr3_aa: CASSRQAGELFF
cdr3_nt: TGTGCCAGCAGCCGTCAGGCCGGGGAGCTGTTTTTT
v_call: TRBV11-2
clone_size: .
d_call: .
j_call: TRBJ2-2

cdr3_aa: CAQKGGQKNTGELFF
cdr3_nt: TGTGCGCAGAAGGGGGGACAGAAAAACACCGGGGAGCTGTTTTTT
v_call: TRBV2
clone_size: .
d_call: .
j_call: TRBJ2-2

cdr3_aa: CASRGQANEQFF
cdr3_nt: TGTGCCAGCAGGGGACAGGCGAATGAGCAGTTCTTC
v_call: TRBV2
clone_size: .
d_call: TRBD1
j_call: TRBJ2-1

cdr3_aa: CASSDPSQGSNQPQHF
cdr3_nt: TGCGCCAGCAGTGACCCGAGTCAGGGGAGCAATCAGCCCCAGCATTTT
v_call: TRBV4-1
clone_size: .
d_call: .
j_call: TRBJ1-5

cdr3_aa: CASSLGNRDSREETQYF
cdr3_nt: TGTGCCAGCAGCTTAGGAAACCGGGACAGCCGAGAAGAGACCCAGTACTTC
v_call: TRBV11-3
clone_size: .
d_call: TRBD1
j_call: TRBJ2-5

cdr3_aa: CASSLAGGGIQYF
cdr3_nt: TGTGCCAGCAGTTTAGCGGGAGGGGGGATTCAGTACTTC
v_call: TRBV2
clone_size: .
d_call: TRBD2
j_call: TRBJ2-4

cdr3_aa: CASSEEGTNNQPQHF
cdr3_nt: TGTGCCAGCAGTGAAGAAGGGACAAACAATCAGCCCCAGCATTTT
v_call: TRBV2
clone_size: .
d_call: .
j_call: TRBJ1-5

cdr3_aa: CASSIGNSGASKVQFF
cdr3_nt: TGTGCCAGTAGTATAGGTAATAGCGGGGCCTCGAAGGTGCAGTTCTTC
v_call: TRBV19
clone_size: medium-sized
d_call: TRBD2
j_call: TRBJ2-1

cdr3_aa: CATSAGGGAETQYF
cdr3_nt: TGTGCCACCAGCGCGGGGGGGGGCGCAGAGACCCAGTACTTC
v_call: TRBV15
clone_size: medium-sized
d_call: TRBD2
j_call: TRBJ2-5

cdr3_aa: CASSPREGSTEAFF
cdr3_nt: TGTGCCAGCTCACCACGGGAGGGGAGCACTGAAGCTTTCTTT
v_call: TRBV18
clone_size: .
d_call: .
j_call: TRBJ1-1